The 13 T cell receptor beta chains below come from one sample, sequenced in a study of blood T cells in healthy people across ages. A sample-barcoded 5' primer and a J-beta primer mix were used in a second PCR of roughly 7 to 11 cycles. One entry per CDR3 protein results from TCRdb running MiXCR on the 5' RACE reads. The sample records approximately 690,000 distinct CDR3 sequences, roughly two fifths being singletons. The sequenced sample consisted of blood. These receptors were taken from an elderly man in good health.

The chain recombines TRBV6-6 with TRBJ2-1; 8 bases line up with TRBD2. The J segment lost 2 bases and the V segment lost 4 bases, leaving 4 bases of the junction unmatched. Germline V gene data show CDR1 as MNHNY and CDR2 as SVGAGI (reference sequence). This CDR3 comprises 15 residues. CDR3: CASSLLAGTYNEQFF. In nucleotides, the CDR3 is TGTGCCAGCAGTTTGTTAGCGGGGACCTACAATGAGCAGTTCTTC.

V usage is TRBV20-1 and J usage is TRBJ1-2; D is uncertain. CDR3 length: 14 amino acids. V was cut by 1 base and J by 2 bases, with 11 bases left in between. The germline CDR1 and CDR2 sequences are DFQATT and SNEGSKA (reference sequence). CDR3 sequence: CSARGGERNYGYTF. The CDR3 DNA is TGCAGTGCTAGAGGTGGCGAACGGAACTATGGCTACACCTTC.

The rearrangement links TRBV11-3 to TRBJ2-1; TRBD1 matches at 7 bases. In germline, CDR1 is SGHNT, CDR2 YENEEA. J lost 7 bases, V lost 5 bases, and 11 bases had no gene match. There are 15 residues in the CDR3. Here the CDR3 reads CASSRTGTVSNEQFF. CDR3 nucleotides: TGTGCCAGCAGCCGAACCGGGACAGTCTCGAATGAGCAGTTCTTC.

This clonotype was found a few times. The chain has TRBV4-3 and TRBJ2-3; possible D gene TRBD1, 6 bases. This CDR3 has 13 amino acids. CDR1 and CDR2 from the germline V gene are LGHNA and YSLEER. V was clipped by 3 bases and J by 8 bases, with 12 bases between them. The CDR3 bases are TGCGCCAGCAGCCAGATACAGGGCATTACGCAGTATTTT. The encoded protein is CASSQIQGITQYF.

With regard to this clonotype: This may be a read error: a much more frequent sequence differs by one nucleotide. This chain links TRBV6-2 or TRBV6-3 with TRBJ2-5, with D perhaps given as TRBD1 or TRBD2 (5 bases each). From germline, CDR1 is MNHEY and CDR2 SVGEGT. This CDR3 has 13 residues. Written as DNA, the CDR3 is TGTGCCGGCAGTTTCGGGACCTCCGGGACCCAGTACTTC. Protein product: CAGSFGTSGTQYF.

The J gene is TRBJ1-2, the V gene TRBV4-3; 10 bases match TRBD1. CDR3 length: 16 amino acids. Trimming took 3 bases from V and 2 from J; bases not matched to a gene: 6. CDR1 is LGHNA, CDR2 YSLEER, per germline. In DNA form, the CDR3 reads TGCGCCAGCAGCCAGCACGGGACAGGGGTAAACTATGGCTACACCTTC. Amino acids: CASSQHGTGVNYGYTF.

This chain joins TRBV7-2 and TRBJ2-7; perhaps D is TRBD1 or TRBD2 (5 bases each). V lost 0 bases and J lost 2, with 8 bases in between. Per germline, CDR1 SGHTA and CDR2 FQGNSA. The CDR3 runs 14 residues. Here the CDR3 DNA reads TGTGCCAGCAGCTTAGCTTTGGGACCCTACGAGCAGTACTTC. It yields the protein CASSLALGPYEQYF.

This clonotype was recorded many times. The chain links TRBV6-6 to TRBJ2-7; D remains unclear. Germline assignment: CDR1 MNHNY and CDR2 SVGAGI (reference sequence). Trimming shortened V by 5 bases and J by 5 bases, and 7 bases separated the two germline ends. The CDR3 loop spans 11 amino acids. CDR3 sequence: CASSRENEQYF. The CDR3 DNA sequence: TGTGCCAGCAGTAGGGAAAACGAGCAGTACTTC.

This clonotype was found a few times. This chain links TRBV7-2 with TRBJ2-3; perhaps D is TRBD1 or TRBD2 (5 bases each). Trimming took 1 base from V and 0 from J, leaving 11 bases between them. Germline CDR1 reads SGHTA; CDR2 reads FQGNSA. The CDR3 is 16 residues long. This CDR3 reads CASSLGGIGSTDTQYF. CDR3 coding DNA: TGTGCCAGCAGCTTAGGGGGGATTGGGAGCACAGATACGCAGTATTTT.

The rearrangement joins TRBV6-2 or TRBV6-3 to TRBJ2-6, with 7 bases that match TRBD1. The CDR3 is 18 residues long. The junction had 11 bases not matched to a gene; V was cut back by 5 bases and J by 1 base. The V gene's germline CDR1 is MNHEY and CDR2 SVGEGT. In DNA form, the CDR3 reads TGTGCCAGCAGTCCCCTACTTGGACAGGCGTCTGGGGCCAACGTCCTGACTTTC. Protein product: CASSPLLGQASGANVLTF.

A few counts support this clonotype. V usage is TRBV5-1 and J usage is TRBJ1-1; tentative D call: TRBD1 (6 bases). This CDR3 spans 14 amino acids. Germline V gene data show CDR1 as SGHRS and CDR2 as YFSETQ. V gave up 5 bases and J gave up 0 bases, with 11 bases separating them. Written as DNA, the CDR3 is TGCGCCAGCAGTCGGACAGCGATGAACACTGAAGCTTTCTTT. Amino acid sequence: CASSRTAMNTEAFF.

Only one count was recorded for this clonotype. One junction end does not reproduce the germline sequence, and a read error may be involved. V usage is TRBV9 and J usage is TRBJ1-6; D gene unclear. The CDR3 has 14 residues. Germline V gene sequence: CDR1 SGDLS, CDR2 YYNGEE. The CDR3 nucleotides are TGTGCCAGCAGCGTTGAGGGTACGAATTCACCCCCCCACTTT. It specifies CASSVEGTNSPPHF.

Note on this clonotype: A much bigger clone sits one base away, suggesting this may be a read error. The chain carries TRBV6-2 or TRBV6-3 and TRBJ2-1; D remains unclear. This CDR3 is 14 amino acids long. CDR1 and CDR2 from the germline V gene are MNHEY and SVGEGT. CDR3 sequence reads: CAGRRIVAYNEQFF. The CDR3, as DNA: TGTGCCGGCAGACGCATTGTGGCTTACAATGAGCAGTTCTTC.